The next 5 T cell receptor beta chains were all read from a single sample in a study of cytomegalovirus exposure and HLA in healthy donors. Primers for the PCR totalled 60 Vbeta and 13 Jbeta. Clones were read by immunoSEQ multiplex PCR, and TCRdb kept only the in-frame ones, dropping some. The table records over 200,000 clones, around 89% of them present only once. The sequenced sample was PBMCs. Every receptor here comes from a woman aged 18-29 years in good health and CMV-seronegative.

The chain is built from TRBV4-2 and TRBJ1-1; the match to TRBD1 covers 8 bases. The CDR3 is 16 residues long. Germline assignment: CDR1 LGHNA and CDR2 YNFKEQ. The ends lost 2 bases at V and 0 bases at J; junction bases unmatched: 5. DNA for the CDR3: TGTGCCAGCAGCCAACCTAACAGGGGGGTGAACACTGAAGCTTTCTTT. It yields the protein CASSQPNRGVNTEAFF.

The chain employs TRBV27 and TRBJ2-2, with 11 bases that match TRBD2. CDR3 size: 17 residues. Germline values: CDR1 MNHEY, CDR2 SMNVEV (reference sequence). The junction had 10 bases not matched to a gene; V was cut back by 6 bases and J by 4 bases. CDR3 loop: CASRILAGAGGTGELFF. Here the CDR3 DNA reads TGTGCCAGCAGAATACTAGCGGGGGCCGGGGGCACCGGGGAGCTGTTTTTT.

This rearrangement joins TRBV4-3 to TRBJ1-2; tentatively, D is TRBD1 (6 bases). The CDR3 is made up of 15 amino acids. Trimming cost V 1 base and J 4 bases, with 13 bases left between them. Looked up from germline, CDR1 is LGHNA and CDR2 is YSLEER. The CDR3 is CASSQGQQGSYGYTF. Written as DNA, the CDR3 is TGCGCCAGCAGCCAAGGGCAACAGGGAAGCTATGGCTACACCTTC.

The chain has TRBV7-8 and TRBJ2-7; maybe TRBD2 (6 bases). V lost 10 bases and J 3 bases, leaving 10 bases between the germline ends. Germline CDR1 reads SGHVS; CDR2 reads FQNEAQ. CDR3 length: 11 amino acids. The CDR3 is CATRLVYEQYF. CDR3 DNA: TGTGCCACCCGACTAGTCTACGAGCAGTACTTC.

The CDR3 is CASSLSLVYGYTF. Here the CDR3 DNA reads TGTGCCAGCAGTCTGTCACTAGTCTATGGCTACACCTTC. This rearrangement joins TRBV2 to TRBJ1-2, with D uncertain. The V gene lost 5 bases and the J gene lost 4 bases, with 11 bases spanning the gap. The CDR3 loop spans 13 amino acids. CDR1 is SNHLY and CDR2 is FYNNEI in the germline V gene. The full variable domain, rest sourced from reference TRBV2 and TRBJ1-2, is EPEVTQTPSHQVTQMGQEVILRCVPISNHLYFYWYRQILGQKVEFLVSFYNNEISEKSEIFDDQFSVERPDGSNFTLKIRSTKLEDSAMYFCASSLSLVYGYTFGSGTRLTVV.